These 2 T cell receptor beta chains share one sample of origin, sequenced in a study of blood T cells in healthy people across ages. It was with a sample-barcoded 5' primer and a J-beta primer mix that a second PCR of roughly 7 to 12 cycles was run. TCRdb re-called the 5' RACE reads with MiXCR, one entry per CDR3 protein. Seen here are 1.5 million to 2 million distinct CDR3 sequences, almost 35% observed once, and the top ten hold about 10%. Specimen: blood. The receptors here all came from a woman between 25 and 40 years old in good health.

This chain joins TRBV28 and TRBJ2-5; 11 bases fit TRBD1. V lost 5 bases to trimming and J lost 3 bases; unmatched junction nucleotides: 5. The CDR3 covers 15 residues. The germline CDR1 and CDR2 sequences are MDHEN and SYDVKM. The CDR3 DNA reads TGTGCCAGCAGTAGACCGGGACAGGGGGAAGAGACCCAGTACTTC. Its protein product is CASSRPGQGEETQYF.

This clonotype was seen more than once but under ten times. The DNA of the CDR3 is TGTGCCACCAGCAGAGTTGTAGTGGGCAAGGAGACCCAGTACTTC. This gives the protein CATSRVVVGKETQYF. The V and J genes are TRBV15 and TRBJ2-5; no firm D call. V was trimmed by 1 base and J by 5 bases, leaving 14 bases between them. Germline values: CDR1 LNHNV, CDR2 YYDKDF (reference sequence). The CDR3 consists of 15 residues.